This T cell receptor (beta chain) was found in a study of ipilimumab plus nivolumab after autologous stem cell transplantation. In the study overall: A median of roughly eight nivolumab and about 5 ipilimumab doses were given. Study-wide findings and caveats: Authors suggest TCR repertoire, Treg phenotype and gut microbiota support further study.

Data came from immunoSEQ multiplex PCR; TCRdb stores just in-frame clones and leaves some out. The sample carries 20,000 to 25,000 clones, roughly 69% recorded once. Checkpoint therapy with ipilimumab 1 mg/kg began 14 to 28 days after transplant. Through week 26, nivolumab 3 mg/kg IV was given weeks 1, 4, 7, 10, then biweekly. With respect to this clone: Antigen unknown.

The CDR3 length is 13 residues. The V and J ends lost 10 bases and 1 base respectively, with 13 bases between them. Germline V gene sequence: CDR1 SNHLY, CDR2 FYNNEI. This TCR was sampled from a male donor with diffuse large B-cell lymphoma. The J gene is TRBJ1-1, the V gene TRBV2, with unresolved D. Here the sequenced sample was PBMCs, taken in a trial of ipilimumab plus nivolumab as post-transplant consolidation. The CDR3 reads CATSPRENTEAFF. The CDR3 DNA reads as TGTGCCACCTCCCCTCGGGAGAACACTGAAGCTTTCTTT.